Sequencing of this TCR beta chain was carried out in a study of T cell repertoires in cytomegalovirus infection. On this clonotype: A much larger clone differs by one base, so this may be a read error.

A single record per CDR3 protein comes from TCRdb applying MiXCR to the reads. The sample holds 80,000 to 130,000 distinct CDR3 sequences, about 25% seen once. This CDR3 spans 16 amino acids. Germline V gene lookup returns CDR1 SGHTA and CDR2 FQGNSA. With V trimmed by 5 bases and J by 4 bases, 13 bases remained unmatched. The chain joins TRBV7-2 to TRBJ2-5; 7 bases align to TRBD1. This sequence originates from a human donor in good health (CMV status not recorded). Some clones in this sample may be carry-over from other donors' samples. Sequenced material: CD8+ T cells from PBMCs. The CDR3, as DNA: TGTGCCAGCAGCCGGATAGGGGGCGCGGTGAGAGAGACCCAGTACTTC. Amino acid sequence: CASSRIGGAVRETQYF.